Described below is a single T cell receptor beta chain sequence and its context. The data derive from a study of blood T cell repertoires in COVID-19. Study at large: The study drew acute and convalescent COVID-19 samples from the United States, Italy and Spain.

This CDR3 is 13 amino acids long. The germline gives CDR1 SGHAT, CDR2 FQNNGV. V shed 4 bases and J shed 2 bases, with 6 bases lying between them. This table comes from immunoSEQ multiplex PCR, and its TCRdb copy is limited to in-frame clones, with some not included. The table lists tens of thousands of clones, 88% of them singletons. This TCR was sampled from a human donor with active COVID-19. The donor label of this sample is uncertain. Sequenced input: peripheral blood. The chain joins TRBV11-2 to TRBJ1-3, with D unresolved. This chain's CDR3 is CASSSVAGNTIYF. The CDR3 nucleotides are TGTGCCAGCAGCTCGGTGGCTGGAAACACCATATATTTT.